This T cell receptor beta chain stems from a study of T cells in Graves' hyperthyroidism and ophthalmopathy. Study information: Specimen type is peripheral blood, collected at initial diagnosis prior to any treatment.

Regions amplified from RNA transcripts were the TCR beta CDR3 regions. Using the HTBI primer set, a first-round RT-PCR was run on the TCR CDR3. Using its own MiXCR run on the multiplex PCR reads, TCRdb lists one record per CDR3 protein. The repertoire holds about 380,000 distinct CDR3 sequences, approximately 17% seen once, with 40% in the top ten. This receptor was taken from a man younger than 30 with Graves' ophthalmopathy. Material for sequencing was blood.

CDR3 amino acids: CASSLDRVVEKLFF. CDR3 nucleotides: TGTGCCAGCTCACTGGACAGGGTTGTCGAAAAACTGTTTTTT. The chain links TRBV18 to TRBJ1-4, with 8 positions matching TRBD1. V lost 4 bases to trimming and J lost 8 bases; unmatched junction nucleotides: 6. The CDR3 extends over 14 amino acids. The germline gives CDR1 KGHSH, CDR2 LQKENI. The whole variable domain, filled in from reference TRBV18 and TRBJ1-4, reads NAGVMQNPRHLVRRRGQEARLRCSPMKGHSHVYWYRQLPEEGLKFMVYLQKENIIDESGMPKERFSAEFPKEGPSILRIQQVVRGDSAAYFCASSLDRVVEKLFFGSGTQLSVL.